One and the same sample provided the 24 T cell receptor beta chains below, sequenced in a study of response to subunit inactivated influenza vaccine. TCRdb independently ran MiXCR on the RT-PCR reads; one entry per CDR3 protein. The data contain around 490,000 distinct CDR3 sequences, 7.6% of them singletons. The specimen comprised PBMCs from blood, sampled less than 30 months after vaccination. These receptor sequences come from a man aged 50 to 69 who received an inactivated influenza vaccine.

This clonotype was observed at least ten times. The chain employs TRBV12-3 or TRBV12-4 and TRBJ2-1; D possibly corresponds to TRBD1 (5 bases). The CDR3 runs 14 residues. V lost 5 bases and J 5 bases, leaving 13 bases between the germline ends. The CDR3 loop reads CASSDSFSNNEQFF. The CDR3 DNA follows: TGTGCCAGCAGTGACAGTTTCAGCAACAATGAGCAGTTCTTC.

This clonotype came up a few times. The rearrangement joins TRBV27 to TRBJ2-3, with 10 bases that match TRBD1. This CDR3 spans 15 amino acids. The ends lost 6 bases at V and 6 bases at J; junction bases unmatched: 9. Germline CDR1 is MNHEY and CDR2 is SMNVEV (reference sequence). CDR3 nucleotides: TGTGCCAGCAGAAGAATAGACAGGGGGCCTGATACGCAGTATTTT. Translation: CASRRIDRGPDTQYF.

This clonotype appeared a few times. The chain has TRBV7-9 and TRBJ2-5; weak D call: TRBD1 (6 bases). This CDR3 comprises 16 residues. Germline CDR1 and CDR2: SEHNR and FQNEAQ (reference sequence). V lost 0 bases and J lost 2, with 13 bases in between. CDR3 region: CASSLAWTVLQETQYF. The CDR3, as DNA: TGTGCCAGCAGCTTAGCCTGGACAGTACTACAAGAGACCCAGTACTTC.

The chain joins TRBV6-1 to TRBJ2-7; the match to TRBD2 covers 14 bases. Looked up from germline, CDR1 is MNHNS and CDR2 is SASEGT. J lost 6 bases, V lost 3 bases, and 4 bases had no gene match. This CDR3 spans 15 amino acids. The CDR3 loop reads CASSDPGLAGVEQYF. As DNA, the CDR3 is TGTGCCAGCAGTGACCCGGGACTAGCGGGGGTCGAGCAGTACTTC.

Only a few counts were recorded for this clonotype. The rearrangement links TRBV14 to TRBJ1-1; 7 bases map to TRBD1. J was trimmed by 4 bases and V by 2 bases; bases with no gene match: 10. The CDR3 loop spans 16 amino acids. From germline, CDR1 is SGHDN and CDR2 FVKESK. CDR3 in DNA: TGTGCCAGCAGCCAATTTAAGGACAGGTATTTCACTGAAGCTTTCTTT. Its protein is CASSQFKDRYFTEAFF.

About this clonotype: One end of the junction does not line up with germline, which may come from a read error. The chain employs TRBV4-3 and TRBJ2-2, with TRBD1 matching over 9 bases. This CDR3 spans 16 amino acids. CDR1 and CDR2 (germline): LGHNA, YSLEER. CDR3 in DNA: TGCGCCAACAGCCAAGGAGGGACAGGGTTGCCCGGGGAGCTGTTTTTT. Translated, it gives CANSQGGTGLPGELFF.

This clonotype was observed a few times. V and J are TRBV18 and TRBJ2-1; TRBD1 agrees at 8 bases. V trimming: 1 base; J trimming: 6 bases; junction bases outside the gene matches: 14. The CDR3 has 18 amino acids. Germline V lookup: CDR1 KGHSH, CDR2 LQKENI. In nucleotides, the CDR3 is TGTGCCAGCTCACCACAGCTAAAGAGTTCGGACAGGGCCAATGAGCAGTTCTTC. Protein: CASSPQLKSSDRANEQFF.

This chain joins TRBV20-1 and TRBJ1-4; 7 nucleotides align to TRBD1. Germline trimming cut 0 bases from V and 8 bases from J; bases unmatched to any gene: 9. Germline V gene data show CDR1 as DFQATT and CDR2 as SNEGSKA (reference sequence). The CDR3 extends over 15 amino acids. The CDR3 DNA follows: TGCAGTGCTAGAGACCGGACAGGAGTTTTGGAAAAACTGTTTTTT. As protein: CSARDRTGVLEKLFF.

The chain links TRBV5-4 to TRBJ2-4, with 9 nucleotides matching TRBD1. The CDR3 spans 16 residues. After removal of 4 bases from V and 1 base from J, the junction contained 6 bases not matched to a gene. The germline gives CDR1 SGHNT, CDR2 YYREEE (reference sequence). The CDR3 is CASSPNRGLAKNIQYF. In DNA, the CDR3 is TGTGCCAGCAGCCCAAACAGGGGGCTGGCCAAAAACATTCAGTACTTC. The entire variable domain, with the rest obtained from reference TRBV5-4 and TRBJ2-4, is as follows: ETGVTQSPTHLIKTRGQQVTLRCSSQSGHNTVSWYQQALGQGPQFIFQYYREEENGRGNFPPRFSGLQFPNYSSELNVNALELDDSALYLCASSPNRGLAKNIQYFGAGTRLSVL.

This clonotype was observed at least ten times. J is TRBJ2-5 and V is TRBV10-2, with 8 bases that match TRBD2. Germline trimming cut 6 bases from V and 5 bases from J; bases unmatched to any gene: 11. CDR3 length: 15 residues. CDR1 is WSHSY and CDR2 is SAAADI in the germline V gene. CDR3 nucleotides: TGCGCCAGCAGCAGAAGTCGGGGGGGCCAGGAGACCCAGTACTTC. This codes for CASSRSRGGQETQYF.

This clonotype turned up a few times. This chain joins TRBV2 and TRBJ1-1; no definite D call. The V gene lost 3 bases and the J gene lost 0 bases, with 11 bases spanning the gap. The CDR3 covers 15 residues. The germline V gene has CDR1 SNHLY and CDR2 FYNNEI. The CDR3 reads CASSDWAPLNTEAFF. CDR3 nucleotide sequence: TGTGCCAGCAGTGACTGGGCGCCGTTGAACACTGAAGCTTTCTTT.

This clonotype occurred a few times. The chain has TRBV20-1 and TRBJ2-5, with unresolved D. This CDR3 is 15 amino acids long. Germline CDR1 DFQATT, CDR2 SNEGSKA (reference sequence). V lost 2 bases to trimming and J lost 3 bases, with 16 bases between them. This CDR3 reads CSARRRPDSKETQYF. CDR3 in DNA: TGCAGTGCTAGACGCCGTCCGGATTCTAAAGAGACCCAGTACTTC.

This clonotype occurred many times. This sequence joins TRBV5-1 and TRBJ2-7, with D perhaps assigned TRBD1 or TRBD2 (5 bases each). This CDR3 region has 15 residues. Germline values: CDR1 SGHRS, CDR2 YFSETQ. V lost 0 bases to trimming and J lost 2 bases, with 12 bases between them. CDR3 sequence (DNA): TGCGCCAGCAGCTTGGCCGAGGGACCAACCTACGAGCAGTACTTC. As protein: CASSLAEGPTYEQYF.

The chain joins TRBV28 to TRBJ2-1, with D possibly being TRBD1 (5 bases). V was trimmed by 5 bases and J by 12 bases, leaving 14 bases between them. CDR1 and CDR2 from the germline V gene are MDHEN and SYDVKM. The CDR3 sequence is 12 residues long. As DNA, the CDR3 is TGTGCCAGCAGTCAGGAGAGAAGGGGGCAGTTCTTC. Amino acids: CASSQERRGQFF.

J is TRBJ2-7 and V is TRBV5-6; maybe TRBD1 (5 bases). V lost 4 bases and J lost 0, with 14 bases in between. The germline V gene encodes CDR1 SGHDT and CDR2 YYEEEE. The CDR3 runs 15 residues. CDR3 coding DNA: TGTGCCAGCAGCAGCGACAGCTGGTACTCCTACGAGCAGTACTTC. This gives the protein CASSSDSWYSYEQYF.

The rearrangement links TRBV18 to TRBJ2-2; D ambiguous. Germline V gene lookup returns CDR1 KGHSH and CDR2 LQKENI. Trimming took off 1 base at V and 5 bases at J, with 14 bases between the two ends. The CDR3 contains 16 residues. The CDR3 sequence is CASSPQYPRGTGELFF. DNA of the CDR3: TGTGCCAGCTCACCACAGTACCCACGTGGGACCGGGGAGCTGTTTTTT.

A few counts support this clonotype. V gene TRBV9 combines with J gene TRBJ1-2; 7 nucleotides align to TRBD1. Trimming took 4 bases from V and 0 from J; bases not matched to a gene: 12. Germline CDR1 reads SGDLS; CDR2 reads YYNGEE. The CDR3 totals 17 residues. In DNA form, the CDR3 reads TGTGCCAGCAGCAGTCAGCCTACAGGGGCCTCTAACTATGGCTACACCTTC. Protein: CASSSQPTGASNYGYTF. Full variable domain (missing parts from reference TRBV9 and TRBJ1-2): DSGVTQTPKHLITATGQRVTLRCSPRSGDLSVYWYQQSLDQGLQFLIQYYNGEERAKGNILERFSAQQFPDLHSELNLSSLELGDSALYFCASSSQPTGASNYGYTFGSGTRLTVV.

This clonotype was recorded many times. V and J are TRBV10-3 and TRBJ2-7; D unresolved. The germline V gene has CDR1 ENHRY and CDR2 SYGVKD. V was trimmed by 5 bases and J by 2 bases, leaving 13 bases between them. CDR3 length equals 14 residues. The CDR3 sequence is CAISPGPQPYEQYF. Written as DNA, the CDR3 is TGTGCCATCAGTCCAGGACCGCAACCCTACGAGCAGTACTTC.

In this sample, this clonotype turned up once. A clone one base away is much larger, so this may be a read error. The chain uses TRBV6-1 and TRBJ2-7; D is tentatively TRBD1 or TRBD2 (5 bases each). The length of the CDR3 is 14 residues. Germline V CDR1 and CDR2: MNHNS, SASEGT. CDR3 region: CASSRDGFSYDQYF. The CDR3 DNA reads as TGTGCCAGCAGTCGGGACGGCTTCTCCTACGACCAGTACTTC.

This clonotype came up a few times. The J gene is TRBJ2-7, the V gene TRBV7-2, with D possibly being TRBD1 (5 bases). This CDR3 has 14 amino acids. Germline V CDR1 and CDR2: SGHTA, FQGNSA. The ends were cut back, 2 bases at V and 3 bases at J, with 11 bases in the middle. Here the CDR3 DNA reads TGTGCCAGCAGCTTAAGGGGTGGGAACTACGAGCAGTACTTC. Its protein is CASSLRGGNYEQYF.

This clonotype turned up a few times. The rearrangement joins TRBV10-3 to TRBJ2-7; 10 bases align to TRBD1. With V trimmed by 3 bases and J by 4 bases, 6 bases remained unmatched. The CDR3 totals 15 residues. CDR1 and CDR2 (germline): ENHRY, SYGVKD. The CDR3 DNA reads TGTGCCATCAGTGAATATGACAGGGGGCGGTACGAGCAGTACTTC. Its translation: CAISEYDRGRYEQYF.

This clonotype was seen at least ten times. The chain joins TRBV28 to TRBJ2-7, with unresolved D. Germline V gene data show CDR1 as MDHEN and CDR2 as SYDVKM. The V end lost 5 bases, the J end lost 2 bases, and 16 bases lay between the germline ends. The CDR3 has 15 residues. The CDR3, as DNA: TGTGCCAGCAGTCCCTCAAAGGGCCTAGCCTACGAGCAGTACTTC. Translated, it gives CASSPSKGLAYEQYF.

The J gene is TRBJ1-5, the V gene TRBV5-6; 7 bases map to TRBD1. There are 17 residues in the CDR3. V dropped 4 bases and J dropped 3; count of bases not matched to a gene: 13. Germline CDR1 SGHDT, CDR2 YYEEEE. DNA for the CDR3: TGTGCCAGCAGCAGTATCGGACCCAGGGGGGTCAATCAGCCCCAGCATTTT. It is translated as CASSSIGPRGVNQPQHF. Combining the CDR3 with reference TRBV5-6 and TRBJ1-5 gives the whole variable domain DAGVTQSPTHLIKTRGQQVTLRCSPKSGHDTVSWYQQALGQGPQFIFQYYEEEERQRGNFPDRFSGHQFPNYSSELNVNALLLGDSALYLCASSSIGPRGVNQPQHFGDGTRLSIL.

The sample holds a few counts of this clonotype. The CDR3 loop reads CASSYIAAGSNEQFF. CDR3 nucleotides: TGTGCCAGCAGTTACATAGCGGCAGGTAGCAATGAGCAGTTCTTC. The chain combines TRBV6-2 or TRBV6-3 with TRBJ2-1; D may be TRBD2 (6 bases). There are 15 residues in the CDR3. Germline loops: CDR1 MNHEY, CDR2 SVGEGT. The ends were cut back, 2 bases at V and 6 bases at J, with 14 bases in the middle.